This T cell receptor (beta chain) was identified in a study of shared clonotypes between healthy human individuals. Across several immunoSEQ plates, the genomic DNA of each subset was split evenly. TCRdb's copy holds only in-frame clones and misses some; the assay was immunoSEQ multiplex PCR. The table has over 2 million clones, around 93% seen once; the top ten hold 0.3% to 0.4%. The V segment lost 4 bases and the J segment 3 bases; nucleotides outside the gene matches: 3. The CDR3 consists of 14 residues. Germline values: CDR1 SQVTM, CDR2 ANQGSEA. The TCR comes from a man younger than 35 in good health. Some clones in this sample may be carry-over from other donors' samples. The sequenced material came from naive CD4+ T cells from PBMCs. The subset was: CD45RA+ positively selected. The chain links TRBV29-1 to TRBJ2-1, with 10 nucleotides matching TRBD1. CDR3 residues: CSVGTGGHYNEQFF. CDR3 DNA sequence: TGCAGCGTTGGGACAGGGGGTCACTACAATGAGCAGTTCTTC.